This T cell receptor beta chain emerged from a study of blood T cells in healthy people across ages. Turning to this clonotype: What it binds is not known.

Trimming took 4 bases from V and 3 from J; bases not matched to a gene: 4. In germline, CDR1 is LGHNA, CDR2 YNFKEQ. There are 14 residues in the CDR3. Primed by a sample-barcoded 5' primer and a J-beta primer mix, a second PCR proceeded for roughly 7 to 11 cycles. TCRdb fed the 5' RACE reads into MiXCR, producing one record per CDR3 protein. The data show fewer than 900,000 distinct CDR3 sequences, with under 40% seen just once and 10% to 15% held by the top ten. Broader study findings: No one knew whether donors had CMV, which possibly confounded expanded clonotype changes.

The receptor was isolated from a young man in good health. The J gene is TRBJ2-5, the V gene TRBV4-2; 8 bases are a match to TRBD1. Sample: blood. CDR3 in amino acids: CASSLKQGEETQYF. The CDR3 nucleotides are TGTGCCAGCAGCCTGAAACAGGGGGAAGAGACCCAGTACTTC.